This T cell receptor (beta chain) comes out of a study of cytomegalovirus exposure and HLA in healthy donors. About the research overall: An earlier analysis found fewer than 140 million unique TCR beta sequences from about 190 million T cells.

Researchers ran the PCR with 60 Vbeta and 13 Jbeta primers. The table came from immunoSEQ multiplex PCR; TCRdb's copy has only in-frame clones and leaves some out. The table shows around 200,000 clones, with 65% to 80% occurring only once. The CDR3 is made up of 16 amino acids. J was trimmed by 5 bases and V by 0 bases; bases with no gene match: 5. CDR1 is MGHRA, CDR2 YSYEKL, per germline. Overall study findings and caveats: The study designated 164 TCR beta chains cytomegalovirus-associated. On later analysis, the bulk of CMV-associated TCR beta chains appeared to be HLA-restricted. Sequencing had likely introduced a cluster of highly shared sequence variants as an artifact.

In the case of this clone: Antigen specificity is unknown.

V gene TRBV4-1 combines with J gene TRBJ2-2; 8 bases are a match to TRBD2. The source of this sequence is a girl aged 2 to 9 in good health and CMV-seronegative. The sample was PBMCs. CDR3 nucleotide sequence: TGCGCCAGCAGCCAAGACCACCGGGAGGGGACCGGGGAGCTGTTTTTT. Its protein product is CASSQDHREGTGELFF.